This TCR beta chain was obtained from a study of a mutant IDH1 vaccine in newly diagnosed glioma. Study as a whole: Vaccine administration was initiated 4-6 weeks following radiotherapy alone, or with temozolomide cycles. Therapy received beforehand was radiotherapy, temozolomide, or both, with most patients given both.

This CDR3 comprises 16 residues. V dropped 5 bases and J dropped 3 bases, with 19 bases sitting between them. The germline V gene has CDR1 MGHRA and CDR2 YSYEKL. Sample time point: week 5, during vaccination. Every single dose of the vaccine, 300 ug of mutant IDH1 20-mer peptide, came with topical imiquimod. Donors harbored newly found WHO grade 3 or 4 IDH1-mutant, ATRX-lost astrocytomas. About this clone: Its matching antigen is unknown.

Profiled with immunoSEQ multiplex PCR; TCRdb holds only in-frame clones, not every one. The sample contains about 53,000 clones, 70% to 85% of which appear only once. The source is a woman under 30 with glioma. Some clones in this sample may be carry-over from other donors' samples. Source: PBMCs, taken from a glioma patient whose treatment included an IDH1 peptide vaccine. This chain connects TRBV4-1 to TRBJ1-1; a possible D gene is TRBD1 (5 bases). CDR3 nucleotide sequence: TGCGCCAGCAGCGGGGCCGCTGGCTTGGGGGACACTGAAGCTTTCTTT. Translation: CASSGAAGLGDTEAFF.